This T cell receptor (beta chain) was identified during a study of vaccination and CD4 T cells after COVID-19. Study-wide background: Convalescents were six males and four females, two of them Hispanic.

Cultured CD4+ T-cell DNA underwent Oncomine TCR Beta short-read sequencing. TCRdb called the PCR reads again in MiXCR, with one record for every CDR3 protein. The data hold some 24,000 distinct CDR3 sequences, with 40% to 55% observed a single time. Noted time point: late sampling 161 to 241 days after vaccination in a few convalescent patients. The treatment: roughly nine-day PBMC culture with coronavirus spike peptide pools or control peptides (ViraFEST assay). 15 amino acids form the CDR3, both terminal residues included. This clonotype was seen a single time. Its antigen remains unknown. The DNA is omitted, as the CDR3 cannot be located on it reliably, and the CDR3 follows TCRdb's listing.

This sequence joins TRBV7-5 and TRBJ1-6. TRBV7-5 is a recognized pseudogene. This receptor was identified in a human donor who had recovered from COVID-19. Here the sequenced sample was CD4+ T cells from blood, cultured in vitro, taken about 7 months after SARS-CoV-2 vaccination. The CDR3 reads CISVSEAASDSPLHF.